Listed here are 18 T cell receptor beta chains from one sample, sequenced in a study of blood T cell repertoires in COVID-19. Produced via immunoSEQ multiplex PCR; TCRdb's table is partial and in-frame only. This table has roughly 53,000 clones, 80% to 90% appearing once. Sequencing was carried out using peripheral blood. The receptors originated from a man in his fifties or sixties with acute or convalescent COVID-19.

The CDR3 reads CASSPPYPSGGSYNEQFF. The CDR3 DNA sequence: TGTGCCAGCTCACCACCTTACCCTAGCGGGGGCTCCTACAATGAGCAGTTCTTC. The genes are TRBV18 and TRBJ2-1; 10 positions match TRBD2. V lost 0 bases, J lost 0 bases, and 5 bases stayed unmatched. The CDR3 sequence is 18 residues long. Germline V gene lookup returns CDR1 KGHSH and CDR2 LQKENI.

This rearrangement joins TRBV28 to TRBJ2-1; no clear D. V was pared by 10 bases and J by 6 bases, with 7 bases between. The CDR3 sequence is 10 residues long. Per the germline V gene, CDR1 is MDHEN and CDR2 is SYDVKM. The CDR3 DNA follows: TGTGCCACCTCGTTCAATGAGCAGTTCTTC. It is translated as CATSFNEQFF.

The chain uses TRBV19 and TRBJ2-3; D gene ambiguous. The CDR3 totals 13 residues. Germline values: CDR1 LNHDA, CDR2 SQIVND (reference sequence). V lost 7 bases to trimming and J lost 0 bases, with 8 bases between them. In DNA, the CDR3 is TGTGCCAGTAAATGGGCTAGCACAGATACGCAGTATTTT. Translated: CASKWASTDTQYF.

The chain recombines TRBV3-1 (or the pseudogene TRBV3-2) with TRBJ2-2; possibly TRBD1 for D (5 bases). Germline CDR1 and CDR2: LGHDT and YNNKEL (reference sequence). This CDR3 has 15 residues. V dropped 0 bases and J dropped 7 bases, with 12 bases sitting between them. The CDR3 DNA follows: TGTGCCAGCAGCCAAGAGACAGCTATCGGCGGGGAGCTGTTTTTT. Translating gives CASSQETAIGGELFF.

This clone has only one observation. The chain has TRBV6-2 or TRBV6-3 and TRBJ2-1; 7 nucleotides match TRBD2. CDR3 length: 14 residues. Trimming at V came to 6 bases and at J to 4 bases, leaving 6 bases not matched to a gene. Germline V gene sequence: CDR1 MNHEY, CDR2 SVGEGT. This chain's CDR3 is CASSPGGEYNEQFF. The CDR3 bases are TGTGCCAGCAGCCCGGGAGGAGAATACAATGAGCAGTTCTTC.

The rearrangement joins TRBV5-4 to TRBJ2-7; weak D call: TRBD2 (6 bases). The CDR3 covers 14 residues. The germline V gene has CDR1 SGHNT and CDR2 YYREEE (reference sequence). The V gene lost 3 bases and the J gene lost 0 bases, with 10 bases spanning the gap. The CDR3, as DNA: TGTGCCAGCAGCTCGGCGGGGTACTCCTACGAGCAGTACTTC. Protein: CASSSAGYSYEQYF.

The gene calls are TRBV5-5 and TRBJ1-1; TRBD1 agrees at 9 bases. Per germline, CDR1 SGHKS and CDR2 YYEKEE (reference sequence). The CDR3 runs 20 residues. Trimming took 2 bases from V and 3 from J; bases not matched to a gene: 20. The CDR3 protein is CASSFLPGTGFLDPDTEAFF. The DNA for the CDR3 is TGTGCCAGCAGCTTTCTACCCGGGACAGGGTTTCTTGACCCCGACACTGAAGCTTTCTTT.

The chain recombines TRBV29-1 with TRBJ1-1; TRBD1 might be the D (5 bases). The CDR3 extends over 12 amino acids. V was trimmed by 5 bases and J by 3 bases, leaving 10 bases between them. From germline, CDR1 is SQVTM and CDR2 ANQGSEA. The CDR3 loop is CSVRLGDTEAFF. The CDR3 coding sequence is TGCAGCGTTAGGTTAGGGGACACTGAAGCTTTCTTT.

This chain uses TRBV7-9 with TRBJ1-5, with D possibly TRBD1 on 6 matching bases. Trimming removed 5 bases at V and 0 bases at J, with 20 bases between. This CDR3 is built from 18 residues. Germline assignment: CDR1 SEHNR and CDR2 FQNEAQ (reference sequence). DNA of the CDR3: TGTGCCAGCAGCACCGACCGGGACACCAGATTTAGCAATCAGCCCCAGCATTTT. Amino acid sequence: CASSTDRDTRFSNQPQHF.

The chain employs TRBV27 and TRBJ1-1, with D hard to call. Per germline, CDR1 MNHEY and CDR2 SMNVEV (reference sequence). This CDR3 contains 15 residues. V was shortened by 7 bases and J by 1 base, with 16 bases between the two germline ends. CDR3 loop: CASTLSGRGNTEAFF. The CDR3 DNA sequence: TGTGCCAGCACCTTATCTGGACGGGGGAACACTGAAGCTTTCTTT.

The genes are TRBV29-1 and TRBJ1-2; maybe TRBD1 (5 bases). Between the trimmed V and J ends, which lost 3 bases and 6 bases, there was a span of 14 bases. Germline V CDR1 and CDR2: SQVTM, ANQGSEA. The CDR3 has 13 amino acids. CDR3: CSVEPGSRDGYTF. In DNA, the CDR3 is TGCAGCGTTGAGCCCGGATCCAGGGATGGCTACACCTTC.

The chain uses TRBV27 and TRBJ2-7; D possibly corresponds to TRBD1 (6 bases). The CDR3 is made up of 14 amino acids. The germline V gene encodes CDR1 MNHEY and CDR2 SMNVEV (reference sequence). The V end was cut by 2 bases, the J end by 4 bases, with 12 bases between. The DNA for the CDR3 is TGTGCCAGCAGTTTAACTTTTACAGGGTACGAGCAGTACTTC. Its protein product is CASSLTFTGYEQYF.

The chain employs TRBV4-1 and TRBJ2-1, with 11 bases fitting TRBD2. Germline loops: CDR1 MGHRA, CDR2 YSYEKL. Trimming took 5 bases from V and 6 from J; bases not matched to a gene: 6. The CDR3 totals 15 residues. The DNA for the CDR3 is TGCGCCAGCAGCGTTACTAGCGGGAGTGCCAATGAGCAGTTCTTC. Translating gives CASSVTSGSANEQFF.

The J gene is TRBJ1-1, the V gene TRBV7-3; 9 positions agree with TRBD1. The CDR3 is 14 amino acids. Germline CDR1 reads SGHTA; CDR2 reads FQGTGA. V gave up 4 bases and J gave up 10 bases; unmatched junction bases: 10. Here the CDR3 DNA reads TGTGCCAGCAGCTCCTCTCCGACAGGGGGGATAGCTTTCTTT. This gives the protein CASSSSPTGGIAFF.

The chain joins TRBV7-6 to TRBJ1-5, with D possibly being TRBD1 (6 bases). The V end lost 1 base, the J end lost 5 bases, and 18 bases lay between the germline ends. Germline CDR1 and CDR2: SGHVS and FNYEAQ. CDR3 length equals 17 residues. CDR3 sequence: CASSLGAHRVRDQPQHF. CDR3 bases: TGTGCCAGCAGCTTAGGAGCCCACAGGGTTCGGGATCAGCCCCAGCATTTT.

CDR3 DNA: TGTGCCAGCAGTGACCCCCTGGACAGGGGAAGTGGCTACACCTTC. Protein: CASSDPLDRGSGYTF. The chain has TRBV6-4 and TRBJ1-2; the match to TRBD1 covers 9 bases. Germline V gene sequence: CDR1 MRHNA, CDR2 SNTAGT. Trimming at V came to 2 bases and at J to 7 bases, leaving 8 bases not matched to a gene. The CDR3 is 15 residues long.

This chain connects TRBV7-2 to TRBJ2-7; 9 bases line up with TRBD2. Losses at the gene ends were 2 bases for V and 2 bases for J; bases not matched to a gene: 4. Germline V gene sequence: CDR1 SGHTA, CDR2 FQGNSA. The CDR3 extends over 15 amino acids. In nucleotides, the CDR3 is TGTGCCAGCAGCTTAACGACTAGCGGAGCCTACGAGCAGTACTTC. Amino acid sequence: CASSLTTSGAYEQYF. Looking up the rest from reference TRBV7-2 and TRBJ2-7 gives the full variable domain: GAGVSQSPSNKVTEKGKDVELRCDPISGHTALYWYRQSLGQGLEFLIYFQGNSAPDKSGLPSDRFSAERTGGSVSTLTIQRTQQEDSAVYLCASSLTTSGAYEQYFGPGTRLTVT.

This clone occurred a few times. This chain links TRBV28 with TRBJ2-7, with unresolved D. With 6 bases removed from V and 6 bases from J, the gap between germline ends came to 21 bases. Germline V gene sequence: CDR1 MDHEN, CDR2 SYDVKM. This CDR3 is built from 15 residues. CDR3 sequence: CASSPRMTTLGEQYF. The CDR3, as DNA: TGTGCCAGCAGCCCGCGTATGACAACCTTGGGCGAGCAGTACTTC.